These 27 T cell receptor beta chains originate from one sample sequenced in a study of cytomegalovirus exposure and HLA in healthy donors. This PCR relied on a set of 60 Vbeta primers and 13 Jbeta primers. The protocol was immunoSEQ multiplex PCR, while the TCRdb copy is restricted to in-frame clones and leaves out a portion. Among about 200,000 clones, under 90% were seen once, and the ten largest hold 0.08% to 0.1%. The sample taken for sequencing was PBMCs. These receptors were collected from a boy aged 2-15 years in good health and CMV-seronegative.

This clone showed up just once. The V gene is TRBV19, the J gene TRBJ1-3; a weak D match, TRBD1 (5 bases). V was cut by 4 bases and J by 4 bases, with 20 bases left in between. There are 17 residues in the CDR3. Germline CDR1 is LNHDA and CDR2 is SQIVND (reference sequence). DNA of the CDR3: TGTGCCAGTAGTAGGCAAGGGGCCGCGGCAGAAGGAAACACCATATATTTT. Its protein product is CASSRQGAAAEGNTIYF.

V and J are TRBV2 and TRBJ1-1; D is perhaps TRBD1 (6 bases). Germline-derived CDR1 and CDR2 are SNHLY and FYNNEI. The CDR3 has 15 residues. V dropped 7 bases and J dropped 2 bases, with 17 bases sitting between them. This chain's CDR3 is CASTRPDSSNTEAFF. In nucleotides, the CDR3 is TGTGCCAGCACCCGGCCGGACAGCTCAAACACTGAAGCTTTCTTT.

V is TRBV29-1 and J is TRBJ2-7; TRBD2 might be the D (5 bases). Per germline, CDR1 SQVTM and CDR2 ANQGSEA. The CDR3 extends over 14 amino acids. The V and J ends lost 8 bases and 0 bases respectively, with 17 bases between them. DNA of the CDR3: TGCAGCATAAGGAGTTCCGCGGGCTCCTACGAGCAGTACTTC. Translated, it gives CSIRSSAGSYEQYF.

The V and J genes are TRBV19 and TRBJ1-1; D possibly corresponds to TRBD1 (5 bases). Germline CDR1 LNHDA, CDR2 SQIVND (reference sequence). V was shortened by 1 base and J by 4 bases, with 10 bases between the two germline ends. The length of the CDR3 is 14 residues. The CDR3 DNA reads as TGTGCCAGTAGTATAGGGCAGGGATCCACTGAAGCTTTCTTT. Translation gives CASSIGQGSTEAFF.

The chain recombines TRBV9 with TRBJ1-6; 7 positions match TRBD1. J lost 7 bases, V lost 3 bases, and 1 base had no gene match. Germline-derived CDR1 and CDR2 are SGDLS and YYNGEE. The CDR3 is 13 amino acids. CDR3 in DNA: TGTGCCAGCAGCGGACAGGGCAATTCACCCCTCCACTTT. Translating it yields CASSGQGNSPLHF.

V is TRBV5-1 and J is TRBJ2-7; TRBD2 is a possible D gene (6 bases). The CDR3 sequence is 15 residues long. Germline V lookup: CDR1 SGHRS, CDR2 YFSETQ. Trimming shortened V by 4 bases and J by 0 bases, and 14 bases separated the two germline ends. CDR3 nucleotides: TGCGCCAGCAGCGCCCGGGACGGGAGCTCCTACGAGCAGTACTTC. Its protein is CASSARDGSSYEQYF. The full variable domain, its missing parts supplied by reference TRBV5-1 and TRBJ2-7, is KAGVTQTPRYLIKTRGQQVTLSCSPISGHRSVSWYQQTPGQGLQFLFEYFSETQRNKGNFPGRFSGRQFSNSRSEMNVSTLELGDSALYLCASSARDGSSYEQYFGPGTRLTVT.

The CDR3 DNA sequence: TGTGCCAGCAGCCCTAGCACCGGACAGGCTAACGAGCAGTACTTC. Encoded protein: CASSPSTGQANEQYF. The rearrangement links TRBV7-9 to TRBJ2-7; TRBD1 agrees at 7 bases. Germline V gene data show CDR1 as SEHNR and CDR2 as FQNEAQ (reference sequence). The V segment lost 5 bases and the J segment 5 bases; nucleotides outside the gene matches: 12. The CDR3 sequence is 15 residues long.

This clone was seen a handful of times. The rearrangement uses TRBV7-2 and TRBJ1-2; D uncertain. CDR1 is SGHTA and CDR2 is FQGNSA in the germline V gene. The ends were cut back, 1 base at V and 4 bases at J, with 4 bases in the middle. CDR3 size: 12 residues. CDR3 sequence: CASSLDGYGYTF. The CDR3 DNA reads TGTGCCAGCAGCTTAGACGGCTATGGCTACACCTTC.

This clone was seen only a few times. The CDR3 protein is CASRFTGDYGYTF. The CDR3 DNA sequence: TGTGCCAGCAGATTTACAGGGGACTATGGCTACACCTTC. The J gene is TRBJ1-2, the V gene TRBV6-5; 7 bases line up with TRBD1. Germline trimming cut 6 bases from V and 3 bases from J; bases unmatched to any gene: 4. Germline V gene sequence: CDR1 MNHEY, CDR2 SVGAGI. CDR3 length: 13 residues.

This clone was detected only once. The chain recombines TRBV6-4 with TRBJ1-2; D unclear. Trimming removed 4 bases at V and 2 bases at J, with 8 bases between. Germline CDR1 is MRHNA and CDR2 is SNTAGT. The CDR3 is 13 residues long. The chain's CDR3 is CASSVAPNYGYTF. CDR3 nucleotides: TGTGCCAGCAGTGTAGCCCCCAACTATGGCTACACCTTC.

The chain recombines TRBV2 with TRBJ2-5; 9 bases align to TRBD2. Trimming cost V 7 bases and J 5 bases; bases outside gene matches: 8. Per germline, CDR1 SNHLY and CDR2 FYNNEI. The CDR3 is 14 residues long. The CDR3, as DNA: TGTGCCAGCACCCGGGCGGGGGGGGCGGAGACCCAGTACTTC. It yields the protein CASTRAGGAETQYF.

The CDR3 DNA follows: TGTGCCAGCAGCATTAGCGGGGGGTCCAGGACCCAGTACTTC. Its protein is CASSISGGSRTQYF. The V call is TRBV7-2, the J call TRBJ2-5; 10 nucleotides line up with TRBD2. J was trimmed by 7 bases and V by 5 bases; bases with no gene match: 7. Germline V gives CDR1 SGHTA, CDR2 FQGNSA. CDR3 length: 14 amino acids.

V gene TRBV2 combines with J gene TRBJ2-3, with 10 bases lining up with TRBD2. V lost 6 bases, J lost 1 base, and 4 bases stayed unmatched. The CDR3 totals 15 residues. Germline V lookup: CDR1 SNHLY, CDR2 FYNNEI. The CDR3 region has the DNA TGTGCCAGCAGGCCGACTAGCGGGCGCACAGATACGCAGTATTTT. Its translation is CASRPTSGRTDTQYF.

This chain connects TRBV29-1 to TRBJ1-1, with no clear D. The CDR3 contains 12 residues. V lost 3 bases to trimming and J lost 2 bases, with 7 bases between them. The germline CDR1 and CDR2 sequences are SQVTM and ANQGSEA. The CDR3 is CSVDGENTEAFF. The CDR3 DNA reads TGCAGCGTTGACGGGGAAAACACTGAAGCTTTCTTT. The full variable domain, rest sourced from reference TRBV29-1 and TRBJ1-1, is SAVISQKPSRDICQRGTSLTIQCQVDSQVTMMFWYRQQPGQSLTLIATANQGSEATYESGFVIDKFPISRPNLTFSTLTVSNMSPEDSSIYLCSVDGENTEAFFGQGTRLTVV.

The CDR3 protein is CASSDRGSNTGELFF. The CDR3 DNA sequence: TGTGCCAGCAGCGACAGGGGGTCGAACACCGGGGAGCTGTTTTTT. The V gene is TRBV9, the J gene TRBJ2-2, with 8 bases matching TRBD1. This CDR3 is built from 15 residues. Germline values: CDR1 SGDLS, CDR2 YYNGEE. The V segment lost 3 bases and the J segment 0 bases; nucleotides outside the gene matches: 1.

The chain recombines TRBV11-2 with TRBJ2-5, with a tentative D call TRBD2 (7 bases). V was trimmed by 3 bases and J by 0 bases, leaving 14 bases between them. The CDR3 is 16 amino acids. From germline, CDR1 is SGHAT and CDR2 FQNNGV. The CDR3 sequence is CASSLGRGAYQETQYF. The CDR3 DNA reads as TGTGCCAGCAGCTTGGGACGGGGGGCGTACCAAGAGACCCAGTACTTC.

This chain connects TRBV7-9 to TRBJ1-3; possible D gene TRBD1, 6 bases. CDR1 SEHNR and CDR2 FQNEAQ come from the germline V gene (reference sequence). V was pared by 5 bases and J by 0 bases, with 11 bases between. The CDR3 length is 15 residues. In DNA form, the CDR3 reads TGTGCCAGCAGCAGGACAGTTATCTCTGGAAACACCATATATTTT. Its protein is CASSRTVISGNTIYF.

The chain carries TRBV4-2 and TRBJ1-1; D ambiguous. The V end was cut by 3 bases, the J end by 2 bases, with 13 bases between. Germline loops: CDR1 LGHNA, CDR2 YNFKEQ. This CDR3 contains 15 residues. Here the CDR3 DNA reads TGTGCCAGCAGCCAGGTTACAGAGATTAACACTGAAGCTTTCTTT. It yields the protein CASSQVTEINTEAFF.

The chain recombines TRBV27 with TRBJ2-5, with a possible D match to TRBD1 (6 bases). The closer fit of TRBJ2-7 to the DNA end suggests the J call may be wrong. CDR1 is MNHEY, CDR2 SMNVEV, per germline (reference sequence). The CDR3 loop spans 16 amino acids. Here the CDR3 reads CASSSFRGGETYEQYF. CDR3 nucleotides: TGTGCCAGCAGTTCCTTCAGGGGTGGGGAAACCTACGAGCAGTACTTC.

The chain links TRBV30 to TRBJ2-5; 14 bases are shared with TRBD2. The CDR3 is 16 residues long. In germline, CDR1 is GTSNPN, CDR2 SVGIG (reference sequence). After removal of 0 bases from V and 1 base from J, the junction contained 1 base not matched to a gene. The CDR3, as DNA: TGTGCCTGGAGTGTTGGACTAGCGGGGGGCCAAGAGACCCAGTACTTC. The encoded protein is CAWSVGLAGGQETQYF.

The V and J genes are TRBV11-3 and TRBJ1-1; tentatively, D is TRBD1 (5 bases). The CDR3 sequence is 16 residues long. The V gene lost 5 bases and the J gene lost 3 bases, with 19 bases spanning the gap. The germline V gene encodes CDR1 SGHNT and CDR2 YENEEA. This CDR3 reads CASSPERTGGYTEAFF. In nucleotides, the CDR3 is TGTGCCAGCAGCCCCGAACGGACGGGGGGGTACACTGAAGCTTTCTTT. Variable domain in full (rest from reference TRBV11-3 and TRBJ1-1): EAGVVQSPRYKIIEKKQPVAFWCNPISGHNTLYWYLQNLGQGPELLIRYENEEAVDDSQLPKDRFSAERLKGVDSTLKIQPAELGDSAVYLCASSPERTGGYTEAFFGQGTRLTVV.

V usage is TRBV6-6 and J usage is TRBJ1-5, with D hard to call. Germline V gene data show CDR1 as MNHNY and CDR2 as SVGAGI (reference sequence). CDR3 length equals 14 residues. V gave up 0 bases and J gave up 5 bases, with 8 bases separating them. CDR3 protein: CASSYSRLDQPQHF. The CDR3 bases are TGTGCCAGCAGTTACTCGAGACTAGATCAGCCCCAGCATTTT.

This clone showed up just once. The chain uses TRBV5-6 and TRBJ2-3; 9 nucleotides agree with TRBD1. CDR1 SGHDT and CDR2 YYEEEE come from the germline V gene. The CDR3 totals 17 residues. Trimming removed 5 bases from V and 2 bases from J; junction bases left unmatched: 12. The CDR3 sequence: CASSLKTGTGFTDTQYF. In DNA, the CDR3 is TGTGCCAGCAGTTTAAAGACCGGGACAGGGTTCACAGATACGCAGTATTTT.

This clone was detected once. The chain couples TRBV30 to TRBJ2-3; TRBD1 agrees at 9 bases. CDR1 and CDR2 from the germline V gene are GTSNPN and SVGIG (reference sequence). V lost 1 base, J lost 10 bases, and 9 bases stayed unmatched. The CDR3 length is 14 residues. In nucleotides, the CDR3 is TGTGCCTGGAGTGCAATACAGGGGGCCCTGTCGCAGTATTTT. Protein product: CAWSAIQGALSQYF.

V gene TRBV5-4 combines with J gene TRBJ1-2, with 7 bases that match TRBD1. V shed 4 bases and J 4 bases; nucleotides not matched to a gene: 10. In germline, CDR1 is SGHNT, CDR2 YYREEE (reference sequence). The CDR3 length is 15 residues. The CDR3 reads CASSHSITGAYGYTF. In DNA form, the CDR3 reads TGTGCCAGCAGCCACTCGATAACAGGGGCCTATGGCTACACCTTC.

This clone was recorded only once. This chain links TRBV27 with TRBJ1-4; tentatively, D is TRBD1 (6 bases). CDR1 and CDR2 (germline): MNHEY, SMNVEV (reference sequence). V was clipped by 6 bases and J by 8 bases, with 13 bases between them. The CDR3 has 13 residues. This CDR3 reads CASSPGVGEKLFF. CDR3 in DNA: TGTGCCAGCAGCCCAGGGGTTGGGGAAAAACTGTTTTTT.

The chain carries TRBV9 and TRBJ1-6; D gene uncertain. This CDR3 contains 13 residues. CDR1 and CDR2 from the germline V gene are SGDLS and YYNGEE. V was shortened by 3 bases and J by 9 bases, with 10 bases between the two germline ends. The CDR3 is CASSAGWISPLHF. CDR3 in DNA: TGTGCCAGCAGCGCCGGGTGGATTTCACCCCTCCACTTT.